This T cell receptor beta chain was identified in a study of control samples from healthy donors and cancer patients. Produced via immunoSEQ multiplex PCR; TCRdb's table is partial and in-frame only. The table has around 130,000 clones, approximately 88% seen once; the top ten hold almost 40%. V was clipped by 4 bases and J by 5 bases, with 10 bases between them. This CDR3 comprises 13 residues. Per germline, CDR1 SGHKS and CDR2 YYEKEE (reference sequence). This TCR was recovered from a man aged 50-59 years in good health. Material for sequencing was blood. V is TRBV5-5 and J is TRBJ1-5; no clear D gene. In nucleotides, the CDR3 is TGTGCCAGCAGCCCCCCCCGGGATCAGCCCCAGCATTTT. It yields the protein CASSPPRDQPQHF.